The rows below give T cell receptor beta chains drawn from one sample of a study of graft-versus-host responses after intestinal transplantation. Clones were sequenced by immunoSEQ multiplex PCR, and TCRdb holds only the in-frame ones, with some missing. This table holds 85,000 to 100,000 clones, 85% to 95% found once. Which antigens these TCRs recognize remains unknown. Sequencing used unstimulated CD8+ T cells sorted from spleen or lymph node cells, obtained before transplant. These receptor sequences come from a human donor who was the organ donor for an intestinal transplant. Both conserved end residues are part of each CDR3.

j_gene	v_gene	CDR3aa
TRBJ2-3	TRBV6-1	CASSEGREVSDTQYF
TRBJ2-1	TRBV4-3	CASSQEDGQGYNEQFF
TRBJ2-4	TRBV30	CAGRDSLHIQYF
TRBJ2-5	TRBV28	CASSSLLRESQETQYF
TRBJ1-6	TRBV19	CASSSSYNSPLHF
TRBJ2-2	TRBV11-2	CASSLGSGQDTGELFF
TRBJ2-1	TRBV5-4	CASSSGLAGGHEQFF
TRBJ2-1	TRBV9	CASSVTSGERREQFF
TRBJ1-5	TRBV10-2	CASSERGWQPQHF
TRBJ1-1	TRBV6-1	CASSENTGTLSPEAFF
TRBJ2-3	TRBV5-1	CASNHGVGGTDTQYF
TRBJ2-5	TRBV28	CASSLSFQGLQETQYF
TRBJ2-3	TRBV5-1	CASSSILAGIDTDTQYF
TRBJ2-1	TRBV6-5	CASSPGTRDEQFF
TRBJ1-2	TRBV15	CATSDTGFGYGYTF
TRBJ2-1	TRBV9	CASSPQDNWVDNEQFF
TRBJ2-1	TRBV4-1	CASSQDSWNEQFF
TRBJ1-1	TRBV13	CASTEGTANTEAFF
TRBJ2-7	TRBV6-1	CASSELYSGRWGYEQYF
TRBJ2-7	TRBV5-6	CASSFPGLFAEQYF
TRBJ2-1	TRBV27	CASGPTSGGPYSSYNEQFF
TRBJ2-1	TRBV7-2	CASSLAAGGVLEQFF
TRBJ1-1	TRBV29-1	CSVVPRGGEAFF
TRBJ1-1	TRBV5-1	CASSGGDGVGFPEAFF
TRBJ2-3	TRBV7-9	CAVLVNLPDTQYF
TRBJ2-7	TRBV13	CASSRGLAGVGPYEQYF
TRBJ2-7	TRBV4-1	CASSQATGTGDEQYF
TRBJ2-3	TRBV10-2	CASSEVGGTDTQYF
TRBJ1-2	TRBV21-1	CASSKCQIQSLFYGYTF
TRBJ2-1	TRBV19	CASSTYSYNEQFF
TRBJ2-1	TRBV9	CASSVGRTSGGELALGEQFF
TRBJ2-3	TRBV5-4	CAIRLADTQYF
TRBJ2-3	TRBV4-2	CASSQIGSGGGTDTQYF
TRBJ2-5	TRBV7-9	CASSLGTGGSLMETQYF
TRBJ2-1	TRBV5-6	CASSRGQGLFF
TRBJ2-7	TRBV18	CASSPWGAYEQYF
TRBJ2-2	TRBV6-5	CASSYGQGMNTGELFF
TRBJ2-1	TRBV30	CAWSVRGGPIDEQFF
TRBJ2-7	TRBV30	CAWMEEGYEQYF
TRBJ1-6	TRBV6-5	CASSSNRGRSPLHF
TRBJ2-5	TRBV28	CASSLTGPQKTQYF
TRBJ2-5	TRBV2	CASSELATGGMETQYF
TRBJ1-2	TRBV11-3	CASSLFNQDNYGYTF
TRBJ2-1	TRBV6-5	CASSITSGDNEQFF
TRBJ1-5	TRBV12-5	CASGLVGQGGNQPQHF
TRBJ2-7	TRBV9	CASSVGSGRAAFYEQYF